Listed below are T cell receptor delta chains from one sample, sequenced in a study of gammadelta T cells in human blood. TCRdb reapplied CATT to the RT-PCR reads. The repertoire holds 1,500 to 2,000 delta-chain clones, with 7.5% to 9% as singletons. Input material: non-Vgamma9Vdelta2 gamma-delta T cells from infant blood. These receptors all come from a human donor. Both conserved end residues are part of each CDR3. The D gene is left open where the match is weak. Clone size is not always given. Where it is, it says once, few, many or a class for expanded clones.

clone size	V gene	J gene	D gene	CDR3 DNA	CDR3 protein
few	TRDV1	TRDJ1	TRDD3	TGTGCTCTTGGGGAAATTCCACCTCTGGGGGATACCTCGTACACCGATAAACTCATCTTT	CALGEIPPLGDTSYTDKLIF
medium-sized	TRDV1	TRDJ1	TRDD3	TGTGCTCTTGGGGAACGCCCCGCCTTCCGACACACTATGTACTGGGGGGCCACCGATAAACTCATCTTT	CALGERPAFRHTMYWGATDKLIF
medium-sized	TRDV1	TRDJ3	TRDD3	TGTGCTCTTGGGGAAGGGAGGGTAGTAGTCGGGGATACGAGCTCCTGGGACACCCGACAGATGTTTTTC	CALGEGRVVVGDTSSWDTRQMFF
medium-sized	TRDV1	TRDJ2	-	TGTGCTCTTGGGAGGCCCTTCCCTCCTCTTCTGGGGTTCTTT	CALGRPFPPLLGFF
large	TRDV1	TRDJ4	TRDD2	TGTGCTCTTGGGGAACTGGAGTCCCTTCCTACGATTGGGGGAGCCAGACCCCTGATCTTT	CALGELESLPTIGGARPLIF
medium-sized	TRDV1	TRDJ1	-	TGTGCTCTTGGGGAACTGCGCCTACGGCACGATAAACTCATCTTT	CALGELRLRHDKLIF
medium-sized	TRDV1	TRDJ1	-	TGTGCTCTTGGGGAACTCTGGGTGGGGCTGGGACTCCACACCGATAAACTCATCTTT	CALGELWVGLGLHTDKLIF
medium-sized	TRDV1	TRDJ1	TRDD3	TGTGCTCTTGGGGATTGCCTTCCTAGGTTACTGGGGGATACATCCGATAAACTCATCTTT	CALGDCLPRLLGDTSDKLIF
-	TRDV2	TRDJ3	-	TGTGCCTGTGACAGCTCCTGGGACACCCGACAGATGTTTTTC	CACDSSWDTRQMFF
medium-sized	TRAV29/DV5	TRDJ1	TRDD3	TGTGCAGCAAGCGAAAGGTCCTACGTGGGGGATCCGGATCTCGATAAACTCATCTTT	CAASERSYVGDPDLDKLIF
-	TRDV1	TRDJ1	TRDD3	TGTGCTCTTGGGGTTATGAACTGGGGGATACGGGACACCGATAAACTCATCTTT	CALGVMNWGIRDTDKLIF
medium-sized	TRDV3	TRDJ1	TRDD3	TGTGCCTTTGAAGGCTGGGGGATGCGATCGGCCGATAAACTCATCTTT	CAFEGWGMRSADKLIF
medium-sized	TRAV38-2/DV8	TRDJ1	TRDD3	TGTGCTTATAGGAGCGTATCCTTCCTACTGGGGGATACAATGAACGATAAACTCATCTTT	CAYRSVSFLLGDTMNDKLIF
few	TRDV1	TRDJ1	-	TGTGCTCTTGGGGAACTGCGGCCCCTGGGGACTCCCTACGACTACACCGATAAACTCATCTTT	CALGELRPLGTPYDYTDKLIF
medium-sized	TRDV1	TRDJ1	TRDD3	TGTGCTCTTGGGGACCTAACGGGGGCTAACGGAAATTGGTACTGGGGGTATACCGATAAACTCATCTTT	CALGDLTGANGNWYWGYTDKLIF
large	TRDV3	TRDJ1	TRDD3	TGTGCCTTCTCCCCTCCGGCCTACCGGGATACGGTCGATAAACTCATCTTT	CAFSPPAYRDTVDKLIF
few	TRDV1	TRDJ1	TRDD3	TGTGCTCTTGGGGAACTAGTAGGCCCACTCGTAACTGGGGGATCCAAACTCATCTTT	CALGELVGPLVTGGSKLIF
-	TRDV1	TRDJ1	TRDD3	TGTGCTCTTGGGGAACTCCGCCTTCCTCTAGTACTGGGGGATACTGGGACTAAACTCATCTTT	CALGELRLPLVLGDTGTKLIF
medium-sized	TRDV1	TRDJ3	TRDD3	TGTGCTCTTGGGGAACGGACCCTACTGGGGGATACGGAGAGCTCCTGGGACACCCGACAGATGTTTTTC	CALGERTLLGDTESSWDTRQMFF
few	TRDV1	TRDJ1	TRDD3	TGTGCTCTTGGGGAACTTCCCCTACTCGTACTGGGGGATCCATCCACGTACACCGATAAACTCATCTTT	CALGELPLLVLGDPSTYTDKLIF
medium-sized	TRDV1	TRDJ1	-	TGTGCTCTTGGGGATCTTCCTACTGGGGGCCACTGCCGCATCTTT	CALGDLPTGGHCRIF
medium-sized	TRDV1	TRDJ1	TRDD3	TGTGCTCTTGGGGAATTAACCACCTCCTACTTCCTGGGGGATCTTGGCACCGATAAACTCATCTTT	CALGELTTSYFLGDLGTDKLIF
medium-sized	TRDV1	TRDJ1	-	TGTGCTCTTGGGGAACTAAACTCCATTACATCCCCTAAACTCATCTTT	CALGELNSITSPKLIF
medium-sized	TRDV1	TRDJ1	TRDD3	TGTGCTCTTGGGGAGCCAAACCTACCCACCCGTACTGGGGGAAAGTACACCGATAAACTCATCTTT	CALGEPNLPTRTGGKYTDKLIF
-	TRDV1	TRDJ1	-	TGTGCTCTTGGGGAACCTTCTACGAGGAGGGATATAGAATGCACCGATAAACTCATCTTT	CALGEPSTRRDIECTDKLIF
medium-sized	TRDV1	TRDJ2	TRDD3	TGTGCTCTTGGGGAACGGGTACTGGGGGATTTGTCCGCTTTGACAGCACAACTCTTCTTT	CALGERVLGDLSALTAQLFF
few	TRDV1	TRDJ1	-	TGTGCTCTTGGGGAACCCAGAGGGTTGCGGGGATTTTCCGATAAACTCATCTTT	CALGEPRGLRGFSDKLIF
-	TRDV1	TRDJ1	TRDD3	TGTGCTCTTGGGGAACTCCCCTACTACTGGGGGATACGCGCTTCCCCTTTCACCGATAAACTCATCTTT	CALGELPYYWGIRASPFTDKLIF
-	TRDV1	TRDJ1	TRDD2	TGTGCTCTTGGGGAACCCCAAAGCTTCCTACAGGGTGGGGGCTACACCGATAAACTCATCTTT	CALGEPQSFLQGGGYTDKLIF
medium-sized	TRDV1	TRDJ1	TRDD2	TGTGCTCTTGGGACCCCCTCAACCTTCCTACGATGGGGGCTAATTCCGAACACCGATAAACTCATCTTT	CALGTPSTFLRWGLIPNTDKLIF